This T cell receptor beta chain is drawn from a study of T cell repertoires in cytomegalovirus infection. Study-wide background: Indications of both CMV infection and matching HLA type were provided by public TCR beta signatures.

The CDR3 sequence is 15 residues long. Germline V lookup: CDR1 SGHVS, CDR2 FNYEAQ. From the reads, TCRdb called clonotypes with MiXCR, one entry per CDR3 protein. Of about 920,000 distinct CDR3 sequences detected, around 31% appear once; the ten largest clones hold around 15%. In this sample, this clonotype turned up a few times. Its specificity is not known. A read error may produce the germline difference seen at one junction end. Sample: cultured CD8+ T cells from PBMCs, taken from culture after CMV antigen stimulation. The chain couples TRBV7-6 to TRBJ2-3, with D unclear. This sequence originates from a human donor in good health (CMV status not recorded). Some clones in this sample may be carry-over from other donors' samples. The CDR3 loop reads CASSLNPSSRDTQYF. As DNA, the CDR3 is TGTGCCAGCAGCTTAAACCCCTCCAGCAGAGATACGCAGTATTTT.